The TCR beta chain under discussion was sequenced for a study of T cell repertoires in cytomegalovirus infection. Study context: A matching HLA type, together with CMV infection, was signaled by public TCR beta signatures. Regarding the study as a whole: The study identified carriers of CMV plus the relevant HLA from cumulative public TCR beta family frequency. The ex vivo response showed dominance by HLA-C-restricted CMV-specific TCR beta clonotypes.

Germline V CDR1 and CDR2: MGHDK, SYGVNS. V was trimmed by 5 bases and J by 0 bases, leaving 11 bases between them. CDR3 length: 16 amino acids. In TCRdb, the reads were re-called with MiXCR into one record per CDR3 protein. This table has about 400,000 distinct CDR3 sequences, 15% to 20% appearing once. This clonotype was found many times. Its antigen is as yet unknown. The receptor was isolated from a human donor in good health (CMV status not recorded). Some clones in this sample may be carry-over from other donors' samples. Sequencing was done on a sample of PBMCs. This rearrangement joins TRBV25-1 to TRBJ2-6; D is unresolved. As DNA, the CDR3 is TGTGCCAGCAGTCCCGCCTGGCCCTCTGGGGCCAACGTCCTGACTTTC. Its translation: CASSPAWPSGANVLTF.